The 18 T cell receptor beta chains presented below share a single source sample, sequenced in a study of CD8 T cells in ankylosing spondylitis. The study's findings and limits: A motif of under ten highly homologous TCR beta variants was seen as apparently characteristic of ankylosing spondylitis blood.

For these TCRs, the target antigens are not known. A single record per CDR3 protein comes from TCRdb applying MiXCR to the 5' RACE reads. The table lists about 390,000 distinct CDR3 sequences, 20% to 25% of them singletons. Sequencing input: blood, either unsorted or a sorted T cell fraction (not recorded which). Receptor source: a male donor with ankylosing spondylitis.

This chain links TRBV23-1 with TRBJ2-5; 7 positions agree with TRBD1. TRBV23-1 carries the ORF label, with uncertain function. With 7 bases clipped from V and 2 bases from J, the junction kept 13 bases outside the gene matches. CDR3 length: 16 amino acids. CDR3 amino acids: CASTRATGVLQETQYF. For the CDR3, the DNA is TGCGCCAGCACCCGGGCCACAGGGGTCCTTCAAGAGACCCAGTACTTC.

The rearrangement links TRBV6-6 to TRBJ1-5, with 11 bases identical to TRBD1. Trimming cost V 9 bases and J 5 bases; bases outside gene matches: 3. CDR1 MNHNY and CDR2 SVGAGI come from the germline V gene (reference sequence). This CDR3 has 13 residues. CDR3 in DNA: TGTGCCAGTAGGACAGGGGGCTATCAGCCCCAGCATTTT. It encodes CASRTGGYQPQHF.

The chain has TRBV5-1 and TRBJ2-5; 10 nucleotides align to TRBD2. The CDR3 runs to 18 residues. Unmatched junction bases numbered 19, after V lost 4 bases and J lost 7 bases. CDR1 SGHRS and CDR2 YFSETQ come from the germline V gene. The CDR3 nucleotides are TGCGCCAGCAGCGCCTCCGGGACTAGCGTCCCCCGGGATGGGACCCAGTACTTC. Translation: CASSASGTSVPRDGTQYF.

The V and J genes are TRBV20-1 and TRBJ2-1; D may be TRBD2 (7 bases). Trimming shortened V by 3 bases and J by 9 bases, and 21 bases separated the two germline ends. The CDR3 spans 15 residues. Germline-derived CDR1 and CDR2 are DFQATT and SNEGSKA (reference sequence). CDR3 nucleotides: TGCAGTGCTAGTACCCACAGGGAGGGTTCTAGTGAGCAGTTCTTC. Translating gives CSASTHREGSSEQFF.

This clonotype was seen a handful of times. The chain joins TRBV28 to TRBJ1-5; maybe TRBD1 (5 bases). This CDR3 is 14 amino acids long. V dropped 3 bases and J dropped 7 bases, with 13 bases sitting between them. Per the germline V gene, CDR1 is MDHEN and CDR2 is SYDVKM. CDR3 sequence (DNA): TGTGCCAGCAGTTTTTTTGGGGCGCGGCAGCCCCAGCATTTT. Its translation: CASSFFGARQPQHF.

The rearrangement links TRBV11-3 to TRBJ2-1, with 9 bases aligning to TRBD1. J was trimmed by 4 bases and V by 5 bases; bases with no gene match: 9. The germline V gene encodes CDR1 SGHNT and CDR2 YENEEA. This CDR3 contains 16 residues. Here the CDR3 DNA reads TGTGCCAGCAGCCCACAAAGGACAGGGGTATACAATGAGCAGTTCTTC. Translating gives CASSPQRTGVYNEQFF.

This clonotype was counted between two and nine times. This chain uses TRBV11-2 with TRBJ2-5; 13 positions agree with TRBD2. Trimming at V came to 4 bases and at J to 4 bases, leaving 3 bases not matched to a gene. The germline V gene encodes CDR1 SGHAT and CDR2 FQNNGV. The CDR3 covers 15 residues. DNA for the CDR3: TGTGCCAGCAGCTCGACTAGCGGGAGGCTAGAGACCCAGTACTTC. Amino acid sequence: CASSSTSGRLETQYF.

This clonotype was observed a handful of times. J is TRBJ2-2 and V is TRBV12-3 or TRBV12-4; 8 bases match TRBD1. This CDR3 spans 17 amino acids. V lost 4 bases to trimming and J lost 4 bases; unmatched junction nucleotides: 11. The CDR3 region has the DNA TGTGCCAGCAGTTCCTTCTCTGGACAGGGAAGCACCGGGGAGCTGTTTTTT. Amino acid sequence: CASSSFSGQGSTGELFF.

The genes are TRBV6-2 or TRBV6-3 and TRBJ2-3; D call uncertain. The V end was cut by 7 bases, the J end by 0 bases, with 14 bases between. The CDR3 is 15 amino acids. Germline lookup yields CDR1 MNHEY and CDR2 SVGEGT. The DNA of the CDR3 is TGTGCCAGCACGTACGTCGGTCTGAGCACAGATACGCAGTATTTT. Its protein is CASTYVGLSTDTQYF.

This clonotype was seen many times. V usage is TRBV6-1 and J usage is TRBJ1-3; D perhaps matches TRBD1 (6 bases). The CDR3 loop spans 15 amino acids. CDR1 is MNHNS and CDR2 is SASEGT in the germline V gene. Trimming left V 5 bases short and J 0 bases short, with 11 bases between. In nucleotides, the CDR3 is TGTGCCAGCAGTACGGACAGAACCTCTGGAAACACCATATATTTT. It translates to CASSTDRTSGNTIYF.

This clonotype was seen only a few times. The CDR3 reads CATPVADTQYF. CDR3 nucleotide sequence: TGTGCCACCCCCGTGGCGGATACGCAGTATTTT. The rearrangement joins TRBV24-1 to TRBJ2-3; D unresolved. The CDR3 has 11 amino acids. In germline, CDR1 is KGHDR, CDR2 SFDVKD. Trimming removed 9 bases from V and 6 bases from J, with 9 bases in between.

This clonotype has just one count. V is TRBV5-1 and J is TRBJ2-7, with unresolved D. There are 16 residues in the CDR3. CDR1 and CDR2 from the germline V gene are SGHRS and YFSETQ. The V and J ends lost 4 bases and 2 bases respectively, with 19 bases between them. CDR3 nucleotide sequence: TGCGCCAGCAGCCATGCATGGCCAACGAGGCCCTACGAGCAGTACTTC. It yields the protein CASSHAWPTRPYEQYF.

CDR3 residues: CASSYSGTRSYEQYF. CDR3 coding DNA: TGTGCCAGCAGTTACTCAGGGACTAGGTCCTACGAGCAGTACTTC. The V and J genes are TRBV6-2 or TRBV6-3 and TRBJ2-7; TRBD2 agrees at 8 bases. The length of the CDR3 is 15 residues. Trimming took 0 bases from V and 1 from J; bases not matched to a gene: 2. Per germline, CDR1 MNHEY and CDR2 SVGEGT.

J is TRBJ1-4 and V is TRBV9; D gene uncertain. Germline-derived CDR1 and CDR2 are SGDLS and YYNGEE. Trimming shortened V by 0 bases and J by 7 bases, and 13 bases separated the two germline ends. CDR3 length: 15 amino acids. The CDR3 DNA sequence: TGTGCCAGCAGCGTAGGGCAGGCCCAATCTGAAAAACTGTTTTTT. Encoded protein: CASSVGQAQSEKLFF. Full variable domain (missing parts from reference TRBV9 and TRBJ1-4): DSGVTQTPKHLITATGQRVTLRCSPRSGDLSVYWYQQSLDQGLQFLIQYYNGEERAKGNILERFSAQQFPDLHSELNLSSLELGDSALYFCASSVGQAQSEKLFFGSGTQLSVL.

This clonotype was seen once. The genes are TRBV5-1 and TRBJ2-7, with unresolved D. Trimming shortened V by 0 bases and J by 1 base, and 11 bases separated the two germline ends. There are 15 residues in the CDR3. In germline, CDR1 is SGHRS, CDR2 YFSETQ. Here the CDR3 reads CASSLDSPHSYEQYF. For the CDR3, the DNA is TGCGCCAGCAGCTTGGACAGCCCGCATTCCTACGAGCAGTACTTC.

There are a few counts of this clonotype. The rearrangement joins TRBV6-1 to TRBJ2-1; D unresolved. This CDR3 contains 15 residues. V lost 5 bases, J lost 6 bases, and 17 bases lay in between. Germline-derived CDR1 and CDR2 are MNHNS and SASEGT. The CDR3 here is CASSNIMRIVNEQFF. The CDR3 DNA sequence: TGTGCCAGCAGTAATATTATGCGTATCGTCAATGAGCAGTTCTTC.

V is TRBV12-3 or TRBV12-4 and J is TRBJ1-5; no reliable D call. Between the trimmed V and J ends, which lost 7 bases and 0 bases, there was a span of 7 bases. The CDR3 is 13 amino acids. The CDR3 DNA sequence: TGTGCCAGCAAATCATATAGCAATCAGCCCCAGCATTTT. It yields the protein CASKSYSNQPQHF.

On this clonotype itself: Germline is not matched at one junction end, which may reflect a read error. The chain couples TRBV2 to TRBJ2-1; the D gene could be TRBD1 or TRBD2 (5 bases each). Looked up from germline, CDR1 is SNHLY and CDR2 is FYNNEI. This CDR3 comprises 19 residues. In DNA, the CDR3 is TGTGCCAGCAGTGTGCCCCGGGACGGAGTCCACCTCTCCTACAATGGGCAGTTCTTC. Amino acid sequence: CASSVPRDGVHLSYNGQFF.